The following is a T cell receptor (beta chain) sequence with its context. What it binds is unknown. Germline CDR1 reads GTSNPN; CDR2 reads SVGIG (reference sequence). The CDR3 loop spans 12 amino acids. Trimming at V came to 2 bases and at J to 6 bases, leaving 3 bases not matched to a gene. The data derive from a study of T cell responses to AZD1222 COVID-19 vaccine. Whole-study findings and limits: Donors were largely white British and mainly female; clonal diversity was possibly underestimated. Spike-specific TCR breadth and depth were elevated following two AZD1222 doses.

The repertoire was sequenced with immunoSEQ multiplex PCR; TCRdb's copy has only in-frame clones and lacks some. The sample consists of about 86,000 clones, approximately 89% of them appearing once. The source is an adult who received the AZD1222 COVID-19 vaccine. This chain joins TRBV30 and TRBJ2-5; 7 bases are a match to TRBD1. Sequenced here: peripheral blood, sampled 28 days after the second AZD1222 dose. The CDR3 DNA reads TGTGCCTGGAGTCCGACAGGGCAGACCCAGTACTTC. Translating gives CAWSPTGQTQYF. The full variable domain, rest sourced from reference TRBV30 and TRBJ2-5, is SQTIHQWPATLVQPVGSPLSLECTVEGTSNPNLYWYRQAAGRGLQLLFYSVGIGQISSEVPQNLSASRPQDRQFILSSKKLLLSDSGFYLCAWSPTGQTQYFGPGTRLLVL.